The T cell receptor beta chain under discussion was sequenced for a study of control samples from healthy donors and cancer patients. The CDR3 runs to 18 residues. In germline, CDR1 is SEHNR, CDR2 FQNEAQ (reference sequence). Some clones are missing from TCRdb's copy, which holds only in-frame ones; the method was immunoSEQ multiplex PCR. The repertoire has around 170,000 clones, around 90% of them found once; the top ten carry nearly 5%. In regard to this clone: Sequence at one end of the junction differs from germline and may be a read error. Other DNA sequences of this sample code for an identical CDR3.

The gene calls are TRBV7-9 and TRBJ2-3; the match to TRBD2 covers 8 bases. This receptor was identified in a woman in her twenties or thirties in good health. Sequenced input: blood. The DNA of the CDR3 is TGCGCCAGCAGCTTCCGGGGGGGGACCTCAAATCCGACAGATACGCAGTATTTT. Protein sequence: CASSFRGGTSNPTDTQYF.